The sequence of this T cell receptor (beta chain) was determined in a study of beta chain features in type 1 diabetes. Study-wide context: Patients and healthy donors were similar in age, gender and cell yields.

Heparinised blood was drawn once per donor, averaging roughly 110 mL. What was sequenced were expressed TCRB transcripts, since all of the isolated RNA had been reverse transcribed. Profiled with immunoSEQ multiplex PCR; TCRdb holds only in-frame clones, not every one. The sample includes 810,000 or so clones, 15% to 20% seen only once; the top ten take around 0.02%. Of note for this clone: Its antigen is undetermined. Other DNA sequences in the same sample also yield this CDR3.

Points from the study as a whole: The naive, central memory and Treg TCRB repertoires showed an apparent similarity that was greater among patients than among healthy donors. All four CD4+ subsets from Type 1 diabetes patients carried moderately but significantly shorter TCRB CDR3s.

CDR3 size: 12 residues. The V end lost 6 bases, the J end lost 0 bases, and 4 bases lay between the germline ends. Germline V gene sequence: CDR1 SEHNR, CDR2 FQNEAQ (reference sequence). The rearrangement links TRBV7-9 to TRBJ2-3; D call uncertain. Sequencing input: naive CD4+ T cells from blood. This TCR came from a woman aged 18-29 years in good health. This CDR3 reads CASSSSTDTQYF. In DNA, the CDR3 is TGTGCCAGCAGTTCTAGCACAGATACGCAGTATTTT.